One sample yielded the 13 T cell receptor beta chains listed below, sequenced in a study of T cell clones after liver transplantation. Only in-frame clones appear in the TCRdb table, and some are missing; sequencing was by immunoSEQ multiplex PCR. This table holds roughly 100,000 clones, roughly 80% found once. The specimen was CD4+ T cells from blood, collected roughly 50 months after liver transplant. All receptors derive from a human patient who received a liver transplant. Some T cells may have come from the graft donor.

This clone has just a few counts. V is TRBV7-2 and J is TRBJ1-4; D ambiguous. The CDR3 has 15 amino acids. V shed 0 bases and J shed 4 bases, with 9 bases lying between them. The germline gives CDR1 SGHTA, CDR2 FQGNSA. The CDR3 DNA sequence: TGTGCCAGCAGCTTAGCGCTCGGCAATAATGAAAAACTGTTTTTT. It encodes CASSLALGNNEKLFF.

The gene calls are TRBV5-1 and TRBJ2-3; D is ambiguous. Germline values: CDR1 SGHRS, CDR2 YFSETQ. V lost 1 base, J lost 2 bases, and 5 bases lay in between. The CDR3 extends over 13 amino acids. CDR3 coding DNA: TGCGCCAGCAGCTTGTCCCTCACAGATACGCAGTATTTT. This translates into CASSLSLTDTQYF.

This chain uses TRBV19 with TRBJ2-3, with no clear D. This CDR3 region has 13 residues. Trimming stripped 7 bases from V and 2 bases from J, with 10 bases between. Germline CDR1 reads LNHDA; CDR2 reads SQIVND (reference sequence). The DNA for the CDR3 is TGTGCCAGTAACTATGGTTTCACAGATACGCAGTATTTT. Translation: CASNYGFTDTQYF.

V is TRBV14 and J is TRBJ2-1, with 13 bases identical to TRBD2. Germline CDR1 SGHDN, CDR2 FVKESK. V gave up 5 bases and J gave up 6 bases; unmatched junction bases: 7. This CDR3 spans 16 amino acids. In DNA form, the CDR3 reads TGTGCCAGCAGCAGACCCGGGACTAGCGGGGTCAATGAGCAGTTCTTC. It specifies CASSRPGTSGVNEQFF. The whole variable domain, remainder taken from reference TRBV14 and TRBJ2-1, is EAGVTQFPSHSVIEKGQTVTLRCDPISGHDNLYWYRRVMGKEIKFLLHFVKESKQDESGMPNNRFLAERTGGTYSTLKVQPAELEDSGVYFCASSRPGTSGVNEQFFGPGTRLTVL.

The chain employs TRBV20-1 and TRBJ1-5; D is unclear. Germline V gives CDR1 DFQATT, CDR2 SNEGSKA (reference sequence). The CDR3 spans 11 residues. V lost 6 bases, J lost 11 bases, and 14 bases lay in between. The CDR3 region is CSAHTDLAQHF. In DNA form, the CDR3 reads TGCAGTGCGCACACGGATTTGGCCCAGCATTTT.

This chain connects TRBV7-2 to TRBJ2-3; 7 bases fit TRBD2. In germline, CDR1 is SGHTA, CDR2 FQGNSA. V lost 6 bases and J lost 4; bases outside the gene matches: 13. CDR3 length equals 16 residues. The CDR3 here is CASSFHSAGIADTQYF. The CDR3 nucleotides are TGTGCCAGCAGTTTCCATTCAGCGGGGATCGCAGATACGCAGTATTTT.

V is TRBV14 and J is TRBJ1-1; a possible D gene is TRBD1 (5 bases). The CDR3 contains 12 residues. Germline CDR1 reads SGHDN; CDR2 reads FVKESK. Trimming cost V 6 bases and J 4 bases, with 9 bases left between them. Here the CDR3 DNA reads TGTGCCAGCAGGGGGGGAGGCACTGAAGCTTTCTTT. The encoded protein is CASRGGGTEAFF.

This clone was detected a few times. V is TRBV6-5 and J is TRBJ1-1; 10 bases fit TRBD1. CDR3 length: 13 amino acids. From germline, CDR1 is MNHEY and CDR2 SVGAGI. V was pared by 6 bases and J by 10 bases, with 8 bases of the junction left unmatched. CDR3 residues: CASRPPGTGVAFF. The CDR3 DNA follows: TGTGCCAGCAGACCTCCCGGGACAGGGGTAGCTTTCTTT.

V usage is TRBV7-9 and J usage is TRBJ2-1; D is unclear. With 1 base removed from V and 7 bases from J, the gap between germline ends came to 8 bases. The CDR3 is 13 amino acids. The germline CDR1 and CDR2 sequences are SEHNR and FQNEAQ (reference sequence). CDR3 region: CASSLGFDNEQFF. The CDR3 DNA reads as TGTGCCAGCAGCTTAGGTTTCGATAATGAGCAGTTCTTC.

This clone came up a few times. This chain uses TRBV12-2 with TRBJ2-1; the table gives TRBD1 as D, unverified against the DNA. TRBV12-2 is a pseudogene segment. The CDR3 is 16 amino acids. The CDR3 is CASRLAGLRKLNEQFF. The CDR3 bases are TGTGCAAGTCGCTTAGCGGGGCTGCGAAAGTTAAATGAGCAGTTCTTC.

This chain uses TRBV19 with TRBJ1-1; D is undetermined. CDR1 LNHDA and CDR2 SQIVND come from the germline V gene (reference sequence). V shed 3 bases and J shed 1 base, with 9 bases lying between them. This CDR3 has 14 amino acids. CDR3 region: CASSIGRQNTEAFF. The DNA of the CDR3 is TGTGCCAGTAGTATCGGCCGGCAGAACACTGAAGCTTTCTTT. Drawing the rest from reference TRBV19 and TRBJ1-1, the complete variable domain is DGGITQSPKYLFRKEGQNVTLSCEQNLNHDAMYWYRQDPGQGLRLIYYSQIVNDFQKGDIAEGYSVSREKKESFPLTVTSAQKNPTAFYLCASSIGRQNTEAFFGQGTRLTVV.

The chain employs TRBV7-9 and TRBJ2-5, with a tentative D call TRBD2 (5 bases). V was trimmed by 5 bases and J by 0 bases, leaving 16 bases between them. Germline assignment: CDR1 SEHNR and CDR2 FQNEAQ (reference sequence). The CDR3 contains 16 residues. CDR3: CASSPGGGGYQETQYF. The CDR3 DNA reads TGTGCCAGCAGCCCAGGCGGAGGCGGGTACCAAGAGACCCAGTACTTC.

As DNA, the CDR3 is TGCGCCAGCTCTGTCGAGGGAGATACGCAGTATTTT. Translated: CASSVEGDTQYF. The V and J genes are TRBV10-2 and TRBJ2-3; D is possibly TRBD2 (5 bases). In germline, CDR1 is WSHSY, CDR2 SAAADI. This CDR3 contains 12 residues. Trimming took 8 bases from V and 5 from J, leaving 11 bases between them.